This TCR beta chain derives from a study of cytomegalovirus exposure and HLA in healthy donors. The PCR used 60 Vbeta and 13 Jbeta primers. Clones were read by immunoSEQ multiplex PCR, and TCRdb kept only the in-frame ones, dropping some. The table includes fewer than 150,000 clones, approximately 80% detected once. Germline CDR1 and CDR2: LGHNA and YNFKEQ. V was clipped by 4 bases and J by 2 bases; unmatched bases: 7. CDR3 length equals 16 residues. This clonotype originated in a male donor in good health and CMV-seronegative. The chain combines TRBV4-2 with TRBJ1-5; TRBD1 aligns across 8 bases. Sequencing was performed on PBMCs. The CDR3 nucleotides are TGTGCCAGCAGCCTGAACATGGACAGGGGCAATCAGCCCCAGCATTTT. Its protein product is CASSLNMDRGNQPQHF.